The 27 T cell receptor beta chains reported below all come from one sample, sequenced in a study of blood T cell repertoires in COVID-19. The table came from immunoSEQ multiplex PCR; TCRdb's copy has only in-frame clones and leaves some out. Among over 250,000 clones listed, approximately 91% were seen once. Sequences were obtained from peripheral blood. The receptors stem from a woman between 55 and 75 years old with acute or convalescent COVID-19.

This chain joins TRBV5-1 and TRBJ1-2, with D possibly TRBD1 on 6 matching bases. Germline CDR1 SGHRS, CDR2 YFSETQ. The length of the CDR3 is 14 residues. V was trimmed by 3 bases and J by 2 bases, leaving 11 bases between them. CDR3 sequence (DNA): TGCGCCAGCAGCTCCCCCGGACAGAACTATGGCTACACCTTC. This gives the protein CASSSPGQNYGYTF.

The V call is TRBV7-9, the J call TRBJ1-1, with D possibly matching TRBD1 (5 bases). CDR1 and CDR2 (germline): SEHNR, FQNEAQ (reference sequence). Trimming removed 0 bases at V and 5 bases at J, with 10 bases between. The CDR3 has 14 amino acids. CDR3 amino acids: CASSLAIKGTEAFF. The CDR3 nucleotides are TGTGCCAGCAGCTTAGCAATAAAGGGGACTGAAGCTTTCTTT.

The chain is built from TRBV5-6 and TRBJ1-1, with 9 bases aligning to TRBD1. J gave up 2 bases and V 4 bases, and 9 bases lay outside the gene matches. The CDR3 consists of 16 residues. Germline CDR1 SGHDT, CDR2 YYEEEE. CDR3 in amino acids: CASSPGQGLVNTEAFF. The CDR3 DNA is TGTGCCAGCAGCCCGGGACAGGGCTTGGTCAACACTGAAGCTTTCTTT.

The V and J genes are TRBV4-3 and TRBJ1-2; D perhaps matches TRBD1 (6 bases). The CDR3 consists of 15 residues. The germline gives CDR1 LGHNA, CDR2 YSLEER. Trimming removed 0 bases at V and 2 bases at J, with 10 bases between. The CDR3 sequence: CASSQEARGNYGYTF. DNA for the CDR3: TGCGCCAGCAGCCAAGAGGCGAGGGGGAACTATGGCTACACCTTC.

This chain joins TRBV5-8 and TRBJ1-2; TRBD1 aligns across 8 bases. Germline loops: CDR1 SGHTS, CDR2 YDEGEE. The CDR3 has 15 amino acids. V dropped 7 bases and J dropped 2; count of bases not matched to a gene: 10. The CDR3 here is CASLPWDRMNYGYTF. CDR3 in DNA: TGTGCCAGCTTACCGTGGGACAGGATGAACTATGGCTACACCTTC.

The genes are TRBV3-1 (or the pseudogene TRBV3-2) and TRBJ2-7; 13 bases match TRBD2. With V trimmed by 1 base and J by 4 bases, 4 bases remained unmatched. This CDR3 is 16 amino acids long. From germline, CDR1 is LGHDT and CDR2 YNNKEL (reference sequence). The CDR3 loop reads CASSQGRLAGGYEQYF. In nucleotides, the CDR3 is TGTGCCAGCAGCCAAGGTCGACTAGCGGGAGGTTACGAGCAGTACTTC.

This sequence joins TRBV18 and TRBJ1-1, with D tentatively TRBD1 (6 bases). Germline CDR1 KGHSH, CDR2 LQKENI. With 1 base removed from V and 1 base from J, the gap between germline ends came to 10 bases. This CDR3 is built from 15 residues. The CDR3 region has the DNA TGTGCCAGCTCACCACAGGGGGTTACGAACACTGAAGCTTTCTTT. Encoded protein: CASSPQGVTNTEAFF.

The chain combines TRBV5-4 with TRBJ2-1, with D tentatively TRBD1 (5 bases). The CDR3 consists of 11 residues. V gave up 10 bases and J gave up 3 bases, with 8 bases separating them. Germline values: CDR1 SGHNT, CDR2 YYREEE (reference sequence). CDR3 residues: CAFQGYNEQFF. In DNA, the CDR3 is TGTGCCTTCCAGGGCTACAATGAGCAGTTCTTC.

The gene calls are TRBV19 and TRBJ2-5; TRBD1 matches at 10 bases. Germline V gene data show CDR1 as LNHDA and CDR2 as SQIVND (reference sequence). The CDR3 covers 15 residues. Trimming removed 5 bases from V and 2 bases from J; junction bases left unmatched: 5. CDR3 amino acids: CASSLPGQGQETQYF. The CDR3 DNA follows: TGTGCCAGTAGTTTACCGGGACAGGGGCAAGAGACCCAGTACTTC.

The chain carries TRBV6-2 or TRBV6-3 and TRBJ1-5; a weak D match, TRBD1 (6 bases). From germline, CDR1 is MNHEY and CDR2 SVGEGT. The CDR3 consists of 13 residues. V was shortened by 1 base and J by 5 bases, with 6 bases between the two germline ends. CDR3 in amino acids: CASSYYRDQPQHF. The CDR3 DNA reads as TGTGCCAGCAGTTACTACAGGGATCAGCCCCAGCATTTT.

The CDR3 DNA reads as TGTGCCAGCAGGGTCCCTCGGGCGGGGCAGCCCCAGCATTTT. Its translation: CASRVPRAGQPQHF. The rearrangement links TRBV6-5 to TRBJ1-5, with unresolved D. Germline CDR1 MNHEY, CDR2 SVGAGI. The CDR3 length is 14 residues. Trimming took 6 bases from V and 7 from J, leaving 16 bases between them.

This clone occurred a few times. The chain uses TRBV6-2 or TRBV6-3 and TRBJ1-1, with TRBD1 identical over 9 bases. CDR3 length: 14 amino acids. In germline, CDR1 is MNHEY, CDR2 SVGEGT. V lost 6 bases and J lost 5; bases outside the gene matches: 7. CDR3 DNA: TGTGCCAGCAGCCTCGGGACAGGGAGGACTGAAGCTTTCTTT. Protein: CASSLGTGRTEAFF.

J is TRBJ2-7 and V is TRBV2, with a possible D match to TRBD1 (5 bases). V was pared by 2 bases and J by 6 bases, with 23 bases between. The CDR3 runs 17 residues. Germline V gene lookup returns CDR1 SNHLY and CDR2 FYNNEI. The CDR3 DNA follows: TGTGCCAGCAGTGAACAACAGTGGCAGGGAAAGCGAGGCGAGCAGTACTTC. It is translated as CASSEQQWQGKRGEQYF.

The chain joins TRBV7-6 to TRBJ2-2, with 8 bases that match TRBD2. V lost 1 base to trimming and J lost 6 bases; unmatched junction nucleotides: 7. CDR3 length: 16 residues. The germline V gene has CDR1 SGHVS and CDR2 FNYEAQ. CDR3: CASSLGAGGGSGELFF. The DNA for the CDR3 is TGTGCCAGCAGCTTAGGCGCGGGGGGAGGCTCCGGGGAGCTGTTTTTT.

The chain couples TRBV5-1 to TRBJ1-4; D is unresolved. V gave up 5 bases and J gave up 8 bases, with 13 bases separating them. There are 13 residues in the CDR3. The germline gives CDR1 SGHRS, CDR2 YFSETQ. CDR3 DNA: TGCGCCAGCAGTGTAGGCGGGTCGGAAAAACTGTTTTTT. This codes for CASSVGGSEKLFF.

The table lists this clone with a few counts. The chain uses TRBV5-1 and TRBJ1-1; unclear D gene. This CDR3 contains 15 residues. CDR1 and CDR2 from the germline V gene are SGHRS and YFSETQ. V was pared by 1 base and J by 1 base, with 11 bases between. The CDR3 spells CASSLYAGGNTEAFF. The CDR3 coding sequence is TGCGCCAGCAGCTTGTACGCGGGCGGGAACACTGAAGCTTTCTTT. The full variable domain, its missing parts supplied by reference TRBV5-1 and TRBJ1-1, is KAGVTQTPRYLIKTRGQQVTLSCSPISGHRSVSWYQQTPGQGLQFLFEYFSETQRNKGNFPGRFSGRQFSNSRSEMNVSTLELGDSALYLCASSLYAGGNTEAFFGQGTRLTVV.

The chain couples TRBV7-3 to TRBJ2-1, with no clear D. Germline loops: CDR1 SGHTA, CDR2 FQGTGA. With 2 bases removed from V and 5 bases from J, the gap between germline ends came to 7 bases. The CDR3 is 13 residues long. CDR3 protein: CASSLGSNNEQFF. CDR3 coding DNA: TGTGCCAGCAGCTTAGGTAGTAACAATGAGCAGTTCTTC.

The chain uses TRBV9 and TRBJ1-1, with TRBD1 matching over 7 bases. CDR1 and CDR2 from the germline V gene are SGDLS and YYNGEE. The CDR3 length is 15 residues. V lost 3 bases and J lost 1; bases outside the gene matches: 6. CDR3 sequence (DNA): TGTGCCAGCAGCGCACAGGGGCAAGGGAACACTGAAGCTTTCTTT. Translated, it gives CASSAQGQGNTEAFF.

V is TRBV21-1 and J is TRBJ2-1; the table's D gene call, TRBD2, was not cross checked with the DNA. TRBV21-1 is an annotated pseudogene. This CDR3 has 12 amino acids. The CDR3 DNA reads TGTGCCAGCAGAGCCGGGGGAGATGAGCAGTTCTTC. Its translation is CASRAGGDEQFF.

The rearrangement uses TRBV5-6 and TRBJ1-5, with D unresolved. The germline V gene encodes CDR1 SGHDT and CDR2 YYEEEE. The CDR3 loop spans 14 amino acids. V was clipped by 0 bases and J by 7 bases, with 11 bases between them. CDR3 sequence: CASSLGVGSQPQHF. CDR3 in DNA: TGTGCCAGCAGCTTGGGTGTCGGGAGCCAGCCCCAGCATTTT.

V usage is TRBV5-5 and J usage is TRBJ1-1, with 8 bases lining up with TRBD1. The V and J ends lost 5 bases and 2 bases, in that order; junction bases with no gene match: 8. CDR1 and CDR2 (germline): SGHKS, YYEKEE (reference sequence). The CDR3 spans 15 residues. CDR3 nucleotides: TGTGCCAGCAGTCCCGGACAGGGAACAAACACTGAAGCTTTCTTT. This sequence encodes CASSPGQGTNTEAFF.

This clone was picked up one time. The gene calls are TRBV10-3 and TRBJ2-2; D might be TRBD2 (5 bases). In germline, CDR1 is ENHRY, CDR2 SYGVKD. The CDR3 runs 15 residues. V was clipped by 0 bases and J by 7 bases, with 12 bases between them. For the CDR3, the DNA is TGTGCCATCAGTGAGTCAGTACGGACTTTCGGGGAGCTGTTTTTT. Amino acid sequence: CAISESVRTFGELFF.

The chain couples TRBV6-6 to TRBJ1-4, with D possibly being TRBD1 (5 bases). CDR3 length: 13 residues. Germline CDR1 MNHNY, CDR2 SVGAGI (reference sequence). Trimming pared 7 bases from V and 8 bases from J, leaving 14 bases between. The CDR3 here is CASIRAIREKLFF. CDR3 in DNA: TGTGCCAGCATCAGGGCTATCAGGGAAAAACTGTTTTTT.

V is TRBV4-1 and J is TRBJ1-3; D is perhaps TRBD1 (5 bases). The V end lost 0 bases, the J end lost 3 bases, and 15 bases lay between the germline ends. Per germline, CDR1 MGHRA and CDR2 YSYEKL. This CDR3 has 17 amino acids. For the CDR3, the DNA is TGCGCCAGCAGCCAAGACGGGGTGGGGGGACTTGGAAACACCATATATTTT. It translates to CASSQDGVGGLGNTIYF.

The chain has TRBV9 and TRBJ2-2; no definite D call. V was cut by 0 bases and J by 0 bases, with 9 bases left in between. The CDR3 covers 16 residues. Germline CDR1 SGDLS, CDR2 YYNGEE. DNA for the CDR3: TGTGCCAGCAGCGTAGGGCGGCTACCGAACACCGGGGAGCTGTTTTTT. Translated, it gives CASSVGRLPNTGELFF.

This rearrangement joins TRBV9 to TRBJ1-1; D is perhaps TRBD1 (5 bases). Trimming shortened V by 0 bases and J by 5 bases, and 17 bases separated the two germline ends. Germline-derived CDR1 and CDR2 are SGDLS and YYNGEE. The CDR3 spans 16 residues. The CDR3 spells CASSVAAGSAWTEAFF. CDR3 coding DNA: TGTGCCAGCAGCGTAGCAGCAGGGTCGGCGTGGACTGAAGCTTTCTTT.

The CDR3 bases are TGTGCCAGCAGCGCGGCCGGGAACCGAGAGACCCAGTACTTC. Its translation: CASSAAGNRETQYF. The chain uses TRBV7-8 and TRBJ2-5, with a weak D call TRBD2 (5 bases). The CDR3 spans 14 residues. The germline gives CDR1 SGHVS, CDR2 FQNEAQ. V lost 5 bases, J lost 4 bases, and 14 bases lay in between. Using reference TRBV7-8 and TRBJ2-5 for the parts outside the CDR3, the full variable domain is GAGVSQSPRYKVAKRGQDVALRCDPISGHVSLFWYQQALGQGPEFLTYFQNEAQLDKSGLPSDRFFAERPEGSVSTLKIQRTQQEDSAVYLCASSAAGNRETQYFGPGTRLLVL.